These 7 T cell receptor beta chains share one sample of origin, sequenced in a study of T cell responses to AZD1222 COVID-19 vaccine (dated by TCRdb to the early 2020s). Libraries were constructed by the immunoSEQ multiplex PCR assay. The table comes from immuneACCESS by way of TCRdb, which keeps in-frame sequences with V and J called. Part of the clones is missing from these tables; in studies checked, under half for an unresolved V gene and the rest for unknown reasons. This sample holds approximately 80,000 clones; under 95% were observed only once. Of the sample, 28% is held by the ten largest clones. Per the publication, the time point label means: about 28 days (+/-7) after the second vaccine dose. The sample consisted of peripheral blood, taken 28 days after the second AZD1222 dose. Receptors were obtained from an adult who received the AZD1222 COVID-19 vaccine.

This clone has a single count. The chain has TRBV27 and TRBJ2-3; TRBD2 matches 11 bases. V trimming: 6 bases; J trimming: 6 bases; junction bases outside the gene matches: 2. This CDR3 is 13 amino acids long. Germline-derived CDR1 and CDR2 are MNHEY and SMNVEV (reference sequence). The CDR3 bases are TGTGCCAGCAGGCCTAGCGGGAGGGATACGCAGTATTTT. It codes for CASRPSGRDTQYF.

This rearrangement joins TRBV5-1 to TRBJ1-1, with D possibly matching TRBD1 (6 bases). Germline CDR1 SGHRS, CDR2 YFSETQ. This CDR3 has 17 amino acids. V gave up 0 bases and J gave up 0 bases, with 15 bases separating them. CDR3 nucleotide sequence: TGCGCCAGCAGCTTGGGTGGGGGGCGCGGAATGAACACTGAAGCTTTCTTT. This translates into CASSLGGGRGMNTEAFF.

V and J are TRBV27 and TRBJ2-7; TRBD1 aligns across 10 bases. Trimming removed 8 bases from V and 7 bases from J; junction bases left unmatched: 11. The CDR3 is made up of 14 amino acids. The germline gives CDR1 MNHEY, CDR2 SMNVEV (reference sequence). The CDR3 DNA reads as TGTGCCAGCCGGGCCCTGGACAGGGGGTTTGAGCAGTACTTC. It yields the protein CASRALDRGFEQYF.

The rearrangement uses TRBV28 and TRBJ1-5; 10 nucleotides align to TRBD1. Germline V gene data show CDR1 as MDHEN and CDR2 as SYDVKM. This CDR3 has 18 amino acids. With 5 bases clipped from V and 0 bases from J, the junction kept 10 bases outside the gene matches. The CDR3 region is CASSPTGGEGFSNQPQHF. The CDR3 DNA is TGTGCCAGCAGTCCGACAGGGGGCGAGGGTTTTAGCAATCAGCCCCAGCATTTT.

The chain employs TRBV6-2 or TRBV6-3 and TRBJ2-3, with 10 bases aligning to TRBD1. V shed 6 bases, J shed 1 base, and the junction held 7 bases outside the gene matches. Germline V gene lookup returns CDR1 MNHEY and CDR2 SVGEGT. The CDR3 loop spans 16 amino acids. CDR3: CASSQAGTGGTDTQYF. The CDR3, as DNA: TGTGCCAGCAGCCAAGCCGGGACAGGGGGCACAGATACGCAGTATTTT.

This clone has only one observation. J is TRBJ2-3 and V is TRBV28; D is unresolved. The CDR3 has 13 residues. Germline CDR1 reads MDHEN; CDR2 reads SYDVKM. V was shortened by 3 bases and J by 5 bases, with 9 bases between the two germline ends. This CDR3 reads CASSLSLEDTQYF. The CDR3 DNA sequence: TGTGCCAGCAGTTTGTCCCTCGAAGATACGCAGTATTTT.

V and J are TRBV28 and TRBJ1-2; 9 nucleotides match TRBD1. Germline V CDR1 and CDR2: MDHEN, SYDVKM. The CDR3 is 14 residues long. With 4 bases clipped from V and 5 bases from J, the junction kept 5 bases outside the gene matches. This CDR3 is CASSWLTGGYGYTF. The CDR3 nucleotides are TGTGCCAGCAGTTGGCTGACAGGGGGGTATGGCTACACCTTC.